This T cell receptor beta chain emerged from a study of CD8+ T cells in alopecia areata. Indicated treatment: oral pan-JAK inhibitor, 5-10 mg twice daily. Sequencing used cDNA as its template, made by extracting RNA and reverse transcribing it. Assay used: immunoSEQ multiplex PCR; TCRdb lists only in-frame clones, some missing. Of approximately 210,000 clones in the sample, approximately 57% were seen once. Comments on this clone: At the DNA level, this CDR3 is encoded by other sequences in the same sample as well.

The TCR originated in a human donor with alopecia areata. The sample consisted of CD4+ T cells sorted from blood, taken at week 24, from a patient treated with tofacitinib.

CDR3 sequence: CSAPGQNTDTQYF. The CDR3 nucleotides are TGCAGCGCCCCGGGACAAAATACAGATACGCAGTATTTT. The V gene is TRBV29-1, the J gene TRBJ2-3, with a tentative D call TRBD1 (6 bases). CDR3 length: 13 residues. V was pared by 7 bases and J by 3 bases, with 14 bases between. Looked up from germline, CDR1 is SQVTM and CDR2 is ANQGSEA.